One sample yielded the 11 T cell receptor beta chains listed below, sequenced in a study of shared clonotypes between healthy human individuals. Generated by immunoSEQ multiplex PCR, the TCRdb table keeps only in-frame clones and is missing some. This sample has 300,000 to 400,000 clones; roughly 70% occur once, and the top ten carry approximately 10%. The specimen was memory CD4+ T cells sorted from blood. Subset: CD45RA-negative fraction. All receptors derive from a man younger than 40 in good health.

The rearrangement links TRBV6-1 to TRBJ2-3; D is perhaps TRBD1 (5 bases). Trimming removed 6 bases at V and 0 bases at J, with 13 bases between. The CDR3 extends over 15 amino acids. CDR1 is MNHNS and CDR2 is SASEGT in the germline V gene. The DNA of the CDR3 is TGTGCCAGCAGGCTTTCAGGGTTGAGCACAGATACGCAGTATTTT. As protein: CASRLSGLSTDTQYF.

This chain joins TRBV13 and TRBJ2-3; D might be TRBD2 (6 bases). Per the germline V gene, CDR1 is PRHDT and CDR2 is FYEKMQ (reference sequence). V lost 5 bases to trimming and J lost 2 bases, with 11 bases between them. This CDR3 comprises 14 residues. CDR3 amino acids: CASSRWGVTDTQYF. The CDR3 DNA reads TGTGCCAGCAGCCGTTGGGGGGTCACAGATACGCAGTATTTT.

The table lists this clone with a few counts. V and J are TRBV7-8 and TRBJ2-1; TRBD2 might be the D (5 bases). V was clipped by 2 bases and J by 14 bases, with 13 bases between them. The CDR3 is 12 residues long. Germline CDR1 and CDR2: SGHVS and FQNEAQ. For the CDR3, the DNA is TGTGCCAGCAGCTTACGCGGGCTCCGGGAGTTCTTC. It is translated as CASSLRGLREFF.

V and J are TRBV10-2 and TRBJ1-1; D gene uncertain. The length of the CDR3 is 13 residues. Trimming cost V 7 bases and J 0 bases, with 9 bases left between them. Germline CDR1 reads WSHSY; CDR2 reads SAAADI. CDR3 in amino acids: CASTTGMNTEAFF. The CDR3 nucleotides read TGCGCCAGCACGACGGGTATGAACACTGAAGCTTTCTTT.

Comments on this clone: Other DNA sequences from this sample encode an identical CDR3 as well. Here the CDR3 reads CASSPPSGRTDTQYF. The DNA for the CDR3 is TGTGCCAGCTCACCACCTAGCGGGAGGACAGATACGCAGTATTTT. The chain links TRBV18 to TRBJ2-3; 10 bases are shared with TRBD2. The CDR3 runs 15 residues. V was clipped by 0 bases and J by 3 bases; unmatched bases: 0. Germline V gene lookup returns CDR1 KGHSH and CDR2 LQKENI.

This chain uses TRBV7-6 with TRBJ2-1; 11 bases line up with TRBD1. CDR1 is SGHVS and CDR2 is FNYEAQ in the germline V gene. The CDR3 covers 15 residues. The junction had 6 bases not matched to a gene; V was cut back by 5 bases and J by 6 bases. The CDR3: CASSIGQGASNEQFF. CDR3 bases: TGTGCCAGCAGCATTGGACAGGGGGCCAGCAATGAGCAGTTCTTC.

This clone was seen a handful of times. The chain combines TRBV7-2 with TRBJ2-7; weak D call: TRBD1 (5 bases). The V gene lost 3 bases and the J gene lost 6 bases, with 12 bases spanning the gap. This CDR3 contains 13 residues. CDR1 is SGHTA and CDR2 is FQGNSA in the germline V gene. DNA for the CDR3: TGTGCCAGCAGCTTTCAGGGAATGGGCGAGCAGTACTTC. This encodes CASSFQGMGEQYF.

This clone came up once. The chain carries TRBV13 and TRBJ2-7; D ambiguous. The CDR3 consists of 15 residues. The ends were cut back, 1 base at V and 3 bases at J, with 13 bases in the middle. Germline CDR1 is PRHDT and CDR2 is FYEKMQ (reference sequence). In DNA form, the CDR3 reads TGTGCCAGCAGCTTAGTGGGTGAAGACGGCTACGAGCAGTACTTC. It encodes CASSLVGEDGYEQYF.

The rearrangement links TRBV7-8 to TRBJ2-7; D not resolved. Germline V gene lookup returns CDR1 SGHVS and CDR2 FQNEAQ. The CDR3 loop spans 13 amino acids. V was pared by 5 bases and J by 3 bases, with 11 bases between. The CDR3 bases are TGTGCCAGCAGCCCTCTTTCAGGCTACGAGCAGTACTTC. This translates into CASSPLSGYEQYF.

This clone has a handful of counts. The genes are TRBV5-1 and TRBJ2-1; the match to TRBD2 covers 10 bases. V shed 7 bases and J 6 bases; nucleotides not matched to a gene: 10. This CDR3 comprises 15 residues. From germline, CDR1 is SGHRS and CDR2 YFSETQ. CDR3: CASSDSSGSFNEQFF. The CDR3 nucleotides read TGCGCCAGCTCGGATTCTAGCGGGAGTTTCAATGAGCAGTTCTTC.

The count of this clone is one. In DNA, the CDR3 is TGTGCCAGCTCGGCGATCGGGGGGAACACTGAAGCTTTCTTT. As protein: CASSAIGGNTEAFF. The chain recombines TRBV18 with TRBJ1-1, with D possibly TRBD1 on 5 matching bases. This CDR3 contains 14 residues. CDR1 is KGHSH, CDR2 LQKENI, per germline. V lost 6 bases and J lost 1, with 12 bases in between.